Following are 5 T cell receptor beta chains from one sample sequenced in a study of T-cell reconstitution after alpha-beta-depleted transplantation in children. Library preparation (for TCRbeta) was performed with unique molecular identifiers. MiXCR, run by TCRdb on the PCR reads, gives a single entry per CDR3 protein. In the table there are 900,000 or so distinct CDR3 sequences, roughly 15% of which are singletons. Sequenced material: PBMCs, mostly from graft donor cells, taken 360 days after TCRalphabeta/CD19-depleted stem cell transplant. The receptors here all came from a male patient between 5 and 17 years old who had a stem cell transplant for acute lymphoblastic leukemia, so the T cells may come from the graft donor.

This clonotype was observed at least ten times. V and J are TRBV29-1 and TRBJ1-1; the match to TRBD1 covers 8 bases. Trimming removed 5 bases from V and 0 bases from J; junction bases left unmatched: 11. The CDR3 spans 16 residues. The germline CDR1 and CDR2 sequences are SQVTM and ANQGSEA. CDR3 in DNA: TGCAGCGTTTATCGAGGGACAGGAGTTCTGAACACTGAAGCTTTCTTT. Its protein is CSVYRGTGVLNTEAFF.

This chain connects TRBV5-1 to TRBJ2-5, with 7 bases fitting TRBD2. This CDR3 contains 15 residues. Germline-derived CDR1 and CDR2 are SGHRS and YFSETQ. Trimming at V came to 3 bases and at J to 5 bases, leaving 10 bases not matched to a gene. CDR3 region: CASSSPGRGRETQYF. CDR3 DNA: TGCGCCAGCAGCTCCCCGGGGAGGGGACGGGAGACCCAGTACTTC. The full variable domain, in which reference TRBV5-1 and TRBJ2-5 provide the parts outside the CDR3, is KAGVTQTPRYLIKTRGQQVTLSCSPISGHRSVSWYQQTPGQGLQFLFEYFSETQRNKGNFPGRFSGRQFSNSRSEMNVSTLELGDSALYLCASSSPGRGRETQYFGPGTRLLVL.

The CDR3 DNA reads TGTGCCAGCAGCCACCTAGGGGGAGGGTCCTCTGGGGGGCAGTTCTTC. It encodes CASSHLGGGSSGGQFF. The chain employs TRBV3-1 and TRBJ2-1; D is perhaps TRBD2 (7 bases). V was pared by 3 bases and J by 12 bases, with 24 bases between. Per the germline V gene, CDR1 is LGHDT and CDR2 is YNNKEL (reference sequence). The CDR3 spans 16 residues.

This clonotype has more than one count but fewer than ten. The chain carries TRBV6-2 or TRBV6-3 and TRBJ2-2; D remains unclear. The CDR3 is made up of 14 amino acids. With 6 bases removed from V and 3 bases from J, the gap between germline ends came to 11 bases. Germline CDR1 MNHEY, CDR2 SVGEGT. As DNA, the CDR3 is TGTGCCAGCAGATTTCCCCGGGACACCGGGGAGCTGTTTTTT. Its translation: CASRFPRDTGELFF.

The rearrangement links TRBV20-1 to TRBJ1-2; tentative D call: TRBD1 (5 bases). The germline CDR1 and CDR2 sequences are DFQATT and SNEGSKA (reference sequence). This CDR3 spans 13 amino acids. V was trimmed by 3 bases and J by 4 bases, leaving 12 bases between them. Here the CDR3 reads CSASPGRIYGYTF. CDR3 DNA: TGCAGTGCTAGCCCGGGACGGATCTATGGCTACACCTTC.